The subject of this entry is one TCR beta chain. In the authors' workflow: ImmunoSEQ output held junction-only sequences without quality scores, so filtering differed. The table came from immunoSEQ multiplex PCR; TCRdb's copy has only in-frame clones and leaves some out. V and J calls and clone size are copied from that table; D and trimming were computed from the DNA. The sample has millions of clones; approximately 93% are singletons. The sample is drawn from a study of shared clonotypes between healthy human individuals. Looked up from germline, CDR1 is SGHRS and CDR2 is YFSETQ. V gave up 0 bases and J gave up 5 bases, with 21 bases separating them. The CDR3 runs to 17 residues.

Sequenced material: naive CD4+ T cells from PBMCs. The subset here: CD45RA+ positively selected. The J gene is TRBJ2-7, the V gene TRBV5-1; possibly TRBD2 for D (5 bases). This sequence was found in a man between 18 and 35 years old in good health. Some clones in this sample may be carry-over from other donors' samples. CDR3 loop: CASSLAFRLAAPNEQYF. In DNA, the CDR3 is TGCGCCAGCAGCTTGGCCTTCAGGCTAGCAGCACCCAACGAGCAGTACTTC.